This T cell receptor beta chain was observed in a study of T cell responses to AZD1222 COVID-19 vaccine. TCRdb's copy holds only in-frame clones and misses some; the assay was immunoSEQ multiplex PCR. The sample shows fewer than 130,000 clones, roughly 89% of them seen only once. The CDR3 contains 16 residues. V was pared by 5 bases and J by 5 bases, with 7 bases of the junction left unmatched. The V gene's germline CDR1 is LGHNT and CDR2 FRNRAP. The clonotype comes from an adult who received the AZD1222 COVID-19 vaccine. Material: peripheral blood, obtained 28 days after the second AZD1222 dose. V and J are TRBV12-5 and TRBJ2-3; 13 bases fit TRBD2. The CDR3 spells CASGPQLAGGVDTQYF. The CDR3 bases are TGTGCTAGTGGTCCCCAACTAGCGGGGGGGGTAGATACGCAGTATTTT.